This passage covers 9 T cell receptor beta chains from one sample sequenced in a study of T cells after yellow fever vaccination. Via MiXCR, TCRdb re-called the 5' RACE reads, giving one row per CDR3 protein. This table has roughly 120,000 distinct CDR3 sequences, 7.4% appearing once. Sequenced here: CD4+ T cells sorted from PBMCs, sampled around 10 days after the first yellow fever vaccination. These receptors were taken from a man in his late teens or twenties who received the YFV17D yellow fever vaccine.

This clonotype was detected ten times or more. The V call is TRBV7-2, the J call TRBJ1-3, with 11 bases that match TRBD1. The trim removed 3 bases at V and 10 bases at J, leaving 2 bases unmatched. The CDR3 contains 13 residues. CDR1 is SGHTA and CDR2 is FQGNSA in the germline V gene. CDR3 amino acids: CASSFGTGGTIYF. CDR3 coding DNA: TGTGCCAGCAGCTTTGGGACAGGGGGGACCATATATTTT.

There are many counts of this clonotype. The chain couples TRBV20-1 to TRBJ2-5; 15 bases align to TRBD2. Trimming took 6 bases from V and 5 from J; bases not matched to a gene: 4. The V gene's germline CDR1 is DFQATT and CDR2 SNEGSKA (reference sequence). The length of the CDR3 is 14 residues. The chain's CDR3 is CSAGLAGGHETQYF. In nucleotides, the CDR3 is TGCAGTGCCGGACTAGCGGGGGGGCACGAGACCCAGTACTTC.

V usage is TRBV7-9 and J usage is TRBJ1-1; D remains unclear. The germline CDR1 and CDR2 sequences are SEHNR and FQNEAQ (reference sequence). V lost 10 bases and J 1 base, leaving 13 bases between the germline ends. This CDR3 is built from 13 residues. CDR3 DNA: TGTGCCACCTCCACCCGCCAGAACACTGAAGCTTTCTTT. Protein product: CATSTRQNTEAFF.

The table lists this clonotype with many counts. The chain has TRBV7-2 and TRBJ1-2; 9 bases are a match to TRBD1. Per the germline V gene, CDR1 is SGHTA and CDR2 is FQGNSA. Trimming at V came to 5 bases and at J to 7 bases, leaving 8 bases not matched to a gene. The CDR3 is 14 residues long. This CDR3 reads CASSQQGARVGYTF. CDR3 DNA: TGTGCCAGCAGCCAACAGGGGGCCAGGGTTGGCTACACCTTC. The variable domain in full, with the rest retrieved from reference TRBV7-2 and TRBJ1-2, is GAGVSQSPSNKVTEKGKDVELRCDPISGHTALYWYRQSLGQGLEFLIYFQGNSAPDKSGLPSDRFSAERTGGSVSTLTIQRTQQEDSAVYLCASSQQGARVGYTFGSGTRLTVV.

The CDR3 nucleotides are TGTGCCAGCAGCCCCCGACAGGACTCTGGGGCCAACGTCCTGACTTTC. This translates into CASSPRQDSGANVLTF. This rearrangement joins TRBV6-1 to TRBJ2-6, with a tentative D call TRBD1 (6 bases). With 6 bases removed from V and 0 bases from J, the gap between germline ends came to 12 bases. The CDR3 runs to 16 residues. Per germline, CDR1 MNHNS and CDR2 SASEGT.

The chain carries TRBV5-5 and TRBJ1-6; 7 nucleotides line up with TRBD1. V shed 0 bases and J 10 bases; nucleotides not matched to a gene: 7. This CDR3 is 15 amino acids long. CDR1 and CDR2 (germline): SGHKS, YYEKEE (reference sequence). The CDR3 DNA follows: TGTGCCAGCAGCTTGGCCCCAGGGGGAGAATCACCCCTCCACTTT. This codes for CASSLAPGGESPLHF.

This clonotype was picked up many times. This chain uses TRBV5-1 with TRBJ2-1, with D maybe TRBD2 (6 bases). Germline V CDR1 and CDR2: SGHRS, YFSETQ. V was pared by 4 bases and J by 8 bases, with 16 bases between. The CDR3 is 14 residues long. The CDR3 loop is CASSGPDWRDEQFF. CDR3 in DNA: TGCGCCAGCAGCGGCCCAGACTGGAGGGATGAGCAGTTCTTC.

This clonotype was recorded at least ten times. J is TRBJ2-5 and V is TRBV12-3 or TRBV12-4, with D possibly matching TRBD2 (5 bases). V was shortened by 5 bases and J by 5 bases, with 21 bases between the two germline ends. This CDR3 region has 16 residues. The CDR3 sequence: CASSPHPSRARETQYF. Here the CDR3 DNA reads TGTGCCAGCAGTCCCCACCCCTCGAGGGCTCGGGAGACCCAGTACTTC.

Points on this clonotype: A read error is possible here, since a much larger clone lies one base away. This sequence joins TRBV4-3 and TRBJ2-3; 8 nucleotides line up with TRBD2. Per the germline V gene, CDR1 is LGHNA and CDR2 is YSLEER. V shed 4 bases and J 4 bases; nucleotides not matched to a gene: 10. The CDR3 length is 16 residues. The DNA for the CDR3 is TGCGCCAGCAGCCGAGATACTACGCGGGGGGCAGATACGCAGTATTTT. This sequence encodes CASSRDTTRGADTQYF.